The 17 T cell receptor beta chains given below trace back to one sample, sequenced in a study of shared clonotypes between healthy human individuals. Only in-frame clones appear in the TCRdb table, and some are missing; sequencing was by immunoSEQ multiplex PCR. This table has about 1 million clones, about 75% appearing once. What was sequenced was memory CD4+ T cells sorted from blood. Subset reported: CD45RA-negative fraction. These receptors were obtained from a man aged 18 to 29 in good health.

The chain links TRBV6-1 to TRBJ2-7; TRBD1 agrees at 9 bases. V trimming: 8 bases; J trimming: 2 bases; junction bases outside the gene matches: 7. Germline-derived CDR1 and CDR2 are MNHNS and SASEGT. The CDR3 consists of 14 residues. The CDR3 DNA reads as TGTGCCAGCGGAGTATACAGGGGGCCCTACGAGCAGTACTTC. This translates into CASGVYRGPYEQYF.

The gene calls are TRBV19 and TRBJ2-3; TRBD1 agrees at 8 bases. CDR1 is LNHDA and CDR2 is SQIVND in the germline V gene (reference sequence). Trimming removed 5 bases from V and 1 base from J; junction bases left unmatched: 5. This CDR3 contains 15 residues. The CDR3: CASSSGQGGTDTQYF. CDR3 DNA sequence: TGTGCCAGTAGTTCAGGACAGGGAGGCACAGATACGCAGTATTTT.

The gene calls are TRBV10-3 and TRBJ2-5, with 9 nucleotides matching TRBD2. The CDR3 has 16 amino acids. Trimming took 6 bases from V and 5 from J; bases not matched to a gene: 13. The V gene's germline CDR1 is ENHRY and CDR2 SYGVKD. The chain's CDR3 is CAISPTAGGIGETQYF. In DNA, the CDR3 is TGTGCCATCAGCCCCACCGCGGGGGGGATCGGGGAGACCCAGTACTTC.

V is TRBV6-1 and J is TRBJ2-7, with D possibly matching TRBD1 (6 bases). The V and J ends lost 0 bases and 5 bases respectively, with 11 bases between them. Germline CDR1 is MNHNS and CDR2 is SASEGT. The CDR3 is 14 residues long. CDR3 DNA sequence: TGTGCCAGCAGTGAAGCGGGACAAGCCAACGAGCAGTACTTC. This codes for CASSEAGQANEQYF.

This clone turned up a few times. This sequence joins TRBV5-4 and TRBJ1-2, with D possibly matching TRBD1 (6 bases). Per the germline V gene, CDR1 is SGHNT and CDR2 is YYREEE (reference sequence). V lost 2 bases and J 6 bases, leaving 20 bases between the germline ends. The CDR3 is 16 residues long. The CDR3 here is CASSFPNRDKGDGYTF. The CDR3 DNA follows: TGTGCCAGCAGCTTCCCTAACCGGGACAAAGGAGATGGCTACACCTTC.

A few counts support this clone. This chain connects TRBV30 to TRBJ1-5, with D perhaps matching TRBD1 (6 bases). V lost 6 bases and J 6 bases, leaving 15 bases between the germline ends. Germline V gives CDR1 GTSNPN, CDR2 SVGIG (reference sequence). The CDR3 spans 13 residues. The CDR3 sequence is CACTRGGGQPQHF. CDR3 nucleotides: TGTGCCTGTACCCGAGGGGGTGGTCAGCCCCAGCATTTT.

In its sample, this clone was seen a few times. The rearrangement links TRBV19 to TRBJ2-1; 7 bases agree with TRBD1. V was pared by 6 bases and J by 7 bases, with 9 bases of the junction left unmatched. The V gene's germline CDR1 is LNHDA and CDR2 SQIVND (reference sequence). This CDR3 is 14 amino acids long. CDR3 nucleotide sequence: TGTGCCAGTAGAAGCGACAGGGTGGTGAATGAGCAGTTCTTC. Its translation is CASRSDRVVNEQFF.

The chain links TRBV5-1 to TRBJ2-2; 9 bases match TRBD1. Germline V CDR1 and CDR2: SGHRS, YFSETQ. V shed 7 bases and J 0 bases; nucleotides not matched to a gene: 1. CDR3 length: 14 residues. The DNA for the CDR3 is TGCGCCAGCGGACAGGGGTCGAACACCGGGGAGCTGTTTTTT. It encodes CASGQGSNTGELFF. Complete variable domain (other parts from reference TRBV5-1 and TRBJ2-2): KAGVTQTPRYLIKTRGQQVTLSCSPISGHRSVSWYQQTPGQGLQFLFEYFSETQRNKGNFPGRFSGRQFSNSRSEMNVSTLELGDSALYLCASGQGSNTGELFFGEGSRLTVL.

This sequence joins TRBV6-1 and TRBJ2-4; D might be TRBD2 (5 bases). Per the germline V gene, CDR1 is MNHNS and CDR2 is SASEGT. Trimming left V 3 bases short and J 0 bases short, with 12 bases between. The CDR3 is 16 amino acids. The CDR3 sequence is CASSDPASIAKNIQYF. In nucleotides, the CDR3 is TGTGCCAGCAGTGACCCGGCTAGCATAGCCAAAAACATTCAGTACTTC.

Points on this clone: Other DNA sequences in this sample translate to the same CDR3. The CDR3 spells CASSLGSGTGELFF. The CDR3 DNA reads TGCGCCAGCAGCTTAGGGTCAGGGACCGGGGAGCTGTTTTTT. The chain employs TRBV5-1 and TRBJ2-2; perhaps TRBD1 as D (5 bases). The germline V and J ends were trimmed by 2 bases and 5 bases, with 10 bases remaining between them. CDR1 and CDR2 from the germline V gene are SGHRS and YFSETQ. CDR3 size: 14 residues.

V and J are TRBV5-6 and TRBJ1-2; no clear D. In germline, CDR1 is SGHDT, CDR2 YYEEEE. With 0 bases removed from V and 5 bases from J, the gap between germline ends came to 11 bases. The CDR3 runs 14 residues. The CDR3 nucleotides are TGTGCCAGCAGCTTGGGCGGCTCAGGATATGGCTACACCTTC. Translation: CASSLGGSGYGYTF. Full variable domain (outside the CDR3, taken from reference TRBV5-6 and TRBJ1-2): DAGVTQSPTHLIKTRGQQVTLRCSPKSGHDTVSWYQQALGQGPQFIFQYYEEEERQRGNFPDRFSGHQFPNYSSELNVNALLLGDSALYLCASSLGGSGYGYTFGSGTRLTVV.

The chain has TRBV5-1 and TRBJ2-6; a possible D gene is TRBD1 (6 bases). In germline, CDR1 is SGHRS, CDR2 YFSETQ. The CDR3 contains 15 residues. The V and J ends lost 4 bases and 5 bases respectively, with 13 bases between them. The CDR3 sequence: CASSAQGSWANVLTF. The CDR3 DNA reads TGCGCCAGCAGCGCCCAGGGGAGTTGGGCCAACGTCCTGACTTTC.

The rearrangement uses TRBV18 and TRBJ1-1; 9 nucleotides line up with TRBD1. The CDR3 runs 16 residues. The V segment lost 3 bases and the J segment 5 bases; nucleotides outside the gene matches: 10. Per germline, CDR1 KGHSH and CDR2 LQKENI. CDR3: CASSPLQGAGVTEAFF. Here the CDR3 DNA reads TGTGCCAGCTCACCGTTACAGGGGGCGGGGGTAACTGAAGCTTTCTTT.

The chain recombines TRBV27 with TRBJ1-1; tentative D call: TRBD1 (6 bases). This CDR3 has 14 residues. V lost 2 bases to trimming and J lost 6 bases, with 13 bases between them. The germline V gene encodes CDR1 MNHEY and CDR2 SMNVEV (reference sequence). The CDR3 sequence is CASSLRGIVSEAFF. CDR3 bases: TGTGCCAGCAGTTTAAGGGGGATAGTGTCTGAAGCTTTCTTT.

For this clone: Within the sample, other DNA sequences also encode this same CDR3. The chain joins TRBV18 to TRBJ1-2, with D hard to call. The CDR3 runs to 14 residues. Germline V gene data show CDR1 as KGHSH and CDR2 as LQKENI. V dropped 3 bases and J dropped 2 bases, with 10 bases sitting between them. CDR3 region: CASSPGQANYGYTF. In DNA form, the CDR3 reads TGTGCCAGCTCACCTGGGCAGGCCAACTATGGCTACACCTTC.

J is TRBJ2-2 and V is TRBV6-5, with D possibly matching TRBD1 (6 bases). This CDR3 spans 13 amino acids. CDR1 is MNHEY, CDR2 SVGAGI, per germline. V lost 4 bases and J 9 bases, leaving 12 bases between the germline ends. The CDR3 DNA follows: TGTGCCAGCAGTTCGAGGACAGAGAGGGAGCTGTTTTTT. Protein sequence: CASSSRTERELFF.

CDR3 residues: CASSFGGGYNEQFF. The CDR3 DNA follows: TGTGCCAGCAGCTTCGGCGGGGGCTACAATGAGCAGTTCTTC. The rearrangement links TRBV5-4 to TRBJ2-1, with 7 bases fitting TRBD2. The V gene end was trimmed by 2 bases and the J gene end by 3 bases; junction bases not matched to a gene: 2. The CDR3 is made up of 14 amino acids. In germline, CDR1 is SGHNT, CDR2 YYREEE (reference sequence).